Presented here are 23 T cell receptor beta chains from one specimen sequenced in a study of beta chain features in type 1 diabetes. Study-wide results and limits: Researchers report that Type 1 diabetes patients had moderately but significantly shorter TCRB CDR3s across all four CD4+ subsets.

The isolated RNA, all of it, was reverse transcribed, so expressed TCRB transcripts were what got sequenced. Clones were read by immunoSEQ multiplex PCR, and TCRdb kept only the in-frame ones, dropping some. In the table there are about 660,000 clones, about an eighth of which are singletons. Their recognized antigens are unknown. The sequenced sample consisted of naive CD4+ T cells from blood. The receptors were gathered from a man aged 18 to 29 with type 1 diabetes.

The genes are TRBV5-1 and TRBJ2-1; TRBD1 agrees at 7 bases. Losses at the gene ends were 0 bases for V and 2 bases for J; bases not matched to a gene: 2. The V gene's germline CDR1 is SGHRS and CDR2 YFSETQ. CDR3 size: 15 residues. CDR3 in amino acids: CASSLAQGPYNEQFF. The CDR3 nucleotides are TGCGCCAGCAGCTTGGCACAGGGGCCCTACAATGAGCAGTTCTTC.

This clone was picked up a small number of times. The chain is built from TRBV15 and TRBJ2-3, with a weak D call TRBD2 (5 bases). V lost 3 bases, J lost 2 bases, and 18 bases lay in between. This CDR3 contains 17 residues. Germline V gene sequence: CDR1 LNHNV, CDR2 YYDKDF (reference sequence). As DNA, the CDR3 is TGTGCCACCAGCAGGGAAAGGACTTTCGCCCCCACAGATACGCAGTATTTT. It yields the protein CATSRERTFAPTDTQYF.

This clone has just a few counts. The V call is TRBV5-1, the J call TRBJ2-1; 10 bases fit TRBD2. The CDR3 is 15 residues long. The germline V gene has CDR1 SGHRS and CDR2 YFSETQ. V was clipped by 4 bases and J by 4 bases; unmatched bases: 5. CDR3 in amino acids: CASSVLAGVYNEQFF. Written as DNA, the CDR3 is TGCGCCAGCAGCGTTCTAGCGGGAGTTTACAATGAGCAGTTCTTC.

The gene calls are TRBV6-5 and TRBJ1-2; TRBD1 might be the D (6 bases). This CDR3 spans 13 amino acids. V dropped 6 bases and J dropped 2 bases, with 10 bases sitting between them. Germline V gene sequence: CDR1 MNHEY, CDR2 SVGAGI. For the CDR3, the DNA is TGTGCCAGCAGCAAGGACAGCAACTATGGCTACACCTTC. This codes for CASSKDSNYGYTF.

This clone was seen a few times. The chain links TRBV7-2 to TRBJ2-5; tentatively, D is TRBD2 (5 bases). Germline V gives CDR1 SGHTA, CDR2 FQGNSA. This CDR3 comprises 13 residues. Trimming took 2 bases from V and 5 from J, leaving 9 bases between them. CDR3 protein: CASSLTSMETQYF. Written as DNA, the CDR3 is TGTGCCAGCAGCTTAACTAGTATGGAGACCCAGTACTTC.

This chain joins TRBV30 and TRBJ1-1; D gene unclear. Between the trimmed V and J ends, which lost 1 base and 2 bases, there was a span of 8 bases. Per germline, CDR1 GTSNPN and CDR2 SVGIG (reference sequence). The CDR3 is made up of 13 amino acids. The CDR3 DNA reads TGTGCCTGGAGTGAACAGTCCAACACTGAAGCTTTCTTT. The encoded protein is CAWSEQSNTEAFF.

The chain recombines TRBV7-2 with TRBJ2-3; 8 nucleotides agree with TRBD1. CDR3 size: 15 residues. Germline trimming cut 1 base from V and 8 bases from J; bases unmatched to any gene: 8. The germline CDR1 and CDR2 sequences are SGHTA and FQGNSA. The CDR3 spells CASSLGGQGMGTQYF. The DNA of the CDR3 is TGTGCCAGCAGCTTAGGAGGACAGGGTATGGGTACGCAGTATTTT.

A few counts support this clone. The genes are TRBV29-1 and TRBJ2-5; D assignment may be TRBD1 or TRBD2 (5 bases each). The CDR3 is made up of 12 amino acids. CDR1 is SQVTM and CDR2 is ANQGSEA in the germline V gene. V was pared by 6 bases and J by 0 bases, with 8 bases between. The CDR3 coding sequence is TGCAGCGTCAGGGAGTACCAAGAGACCCAGTACTTC. Translated: CSVREYQETQYF.

Written as DNA, the CDR3 is TGTGCCAGCAGCCGGGGCCTCGGGGCTATAAAAAACATTCAGTACTTC. It yields the protein CASSRGLGAIKNIQYF. This chain links TRBV5-4 with TRBJ2-4; possibly TRBD1 or TRBD2 for D (5 bases each). This CDR3 contains 16 residues. V lost 4 bases and J lost 4, with 18 bases in between. Germline CDR1 is SGHNT and CDR2 is YYREEE (reference sequence).

This clone was detected a few times. This chain links TRBV25-1 with TRBJ2-3; TRBD2 agrees at 7 bases. The CDR3 spans 14 residues. Per the germline V gene, CDR1 is MGHDK and CDR2 is SYGVNS. The ends lost 7 bases at V and 6 bases at J; junction bases unmatched: 10. The CDR3 DNA follows: TGTGCCAGCACCCTTGCGGGAGAGGGGGATACGCAGTATTTT. Translated: CASTLAGEGDTQYF.

This clone has a handful of counts. The rearrangement joins TRBV5-1 to TRBJ2-3, with TRBD2 matching 8 bases. This CDR3 contains 20 residues. Germline CDR1 is SGHRS and CDR2 is YFSETQ. V lost 4 bases to trimming and J lost 1 base; unmatched junction nucleotides: 20. In DNA form, the CDR3 reads TGCGCCAGCAGCACTCCCTCTGGCGGGAGGCCTCAGGAGGGCACAGATACGCAGTATTTT. It is translated as CASSTPSGGRPQEGTDTQYF.

This clone was detected only a few times. The chain uses TRBV29-1 and TRBJ1-1; D remains unclear. V was clipped by 7 bases and J by 5 bases, with 20 bases between them. There are 14 residues in the CDR3. The germline CDR1 and CDR2 sequences are SQVTM and ANQGSEA. The CDR3 region is CSAKRGGLATEAFF. CDR3 nucleotides: TGCAGCGCCAAACGAGGCGGCCTGGCGACTGAAGCTTTCTTT.

This clone was seen a few times. The sample has other DNA sequences that encode this CDR3 too. The chain employs TRBV5-1 and TRBJ1-1, with unresolved D. V lost 0 bases to trimming and J lost 1 base, with 7 bases between them. Germline V lookup: CDR1 SGHRS, CDR2 YFSETQ. The CDR3 contains 14 residues. Written as DNA, the CDR3 is TGCGCCAGCAGCTTGGCGGCCGGGAACACTGAAGCTTTCTTT. It encodes CASSLAAGNTEAFF.

The rearrangement uses TRBV5-6 and TRBJ2-7; maybe TRBD2 (5 bases). The germline gives CDR1 SGHDT, CDR2 YYEEEE. CDR3 length: 14 residues. With 1 base removed from V and 5 bases from J, the gap between germline ends came to 13 bases. This CDR3 reads CASSLRGNKNEQYF. The CDR3 DNA follows: TGTGCCAGCAGCTTGAGAGGGAATAAGAACGAGCAGTACTTC.

This chain connects TRBV7-2 to TRBJ2-3; 7 nucleotides match TRBD2. J was trimmed by 6 bases and V by 3 bases; bases with no gene match: 6. The CDR3 totals 14 residues. Germline loops: CDR1 SGHTA, CDR2 FQGNSA. CDR3 loop: CASSFAGRVDTQYF. The CDR3 nucleotides are TGTGCCAGCAGCTTTGCGGGGAGGGTGGATACGCAGTATTTT.

This clone was detected only a few times. The chain joins TRBV7-2 to TRBJ1-5; D is possibly TRBD1 (5 bases). The germline V and J ends were trimmed by 5 bases and 6 bases, with 8 bases remaining between them. The CDR3 loop spans 12 amino acids. Germline values: CDR1 SGHTA, CDR2 FQGNSA. CDR3 in DNA: TGTGCCAGCAGCACAACAGGTCAGCCCCAGCATTTT. Amino acid sequence: CASSTTGQPQHF.

The CDR3 spells CASSLSSTEAFF. CDR3 nucleotides: TGTGCCAGCAGCTTATCGTCCACTGAAGCTTTCTTT. The chain carries TRBV7-9 and TRBJ1-1; D is unclear. The CDR3 runs to 12 residues. Germline V gene data show CDR1 as SEHNR and CDR2 as FQNEAQ (reference sequence). V was pared by 2 bases and J by 4 bases, with 5 bases between. Full variable domain (remainder filled in from reference TRBV7-9 and TRBJ1-1): DTGVSQNPRHKITKRGQNVTFRCDPISEHNRLYWYRQTLGQGPEFLTYFQNEAQLEKSRLLSDRFSAERPKGSFSTLEIQRTEQGDSAMYLCASSLSSTEAFFGQGTRLTVV.

V usage is TRBV29-1 and J usage is TRBJ1-2, with TRBD1 matching over 7 bases. In germline, CDR1 is SQVTM, CDR2 ANQGSEA. This CDR3 region has 15 residues. The J segment lost 0 bases and the V segment lost 6 bases, leaving 10 bases of the junction unmatched. CDR3: CSVTKDRAANYGYTF. CDR3 bases: TGCAGCGTGACGAAAGACAGGGCAGCTAACTATGGCTACACCTTC.

Details on this clone: The conserved closing phenylalanine or tryptophan is absent in this CDR3, likely reflecting a read error. Because the CDR3's place on the DNA is in doubt, the DNA is left out and the CDR3 is given as listed by TCRdb. The chain couples TRBV5-6 to TRBJ2-7; the table gives TRBD2 as D, unverified against the DNA. From its first to its last residue, the CDR3 has 13 amino acids. Germline CDR1 reads SGHDT; CDR2 reads YYEEEE. The CDR3 reads CASSLGLAGVRSI.

This clone was observed a handful of times. As DNA, the CDR3 is TGTGCCAGCAGACTTCAATCCAGGAGCGAGGGGGGAACTGAAGCTTTCTTT. It yields the protein CASRLQSRSEGGTEAFF. V and J are TRBV7-9 and TRBJ1-1, with D possibly being TRBD1 (6 bases). Per germline, CDR1 SEHNR and CDR2 FQNEAQ (reference sequence). Trimming took 6 bases from V and 5 from J, leaving 25 bases between them. The CDR3 sequence is 17 residues long. The full variable domain, with the rest looked up from reference TRBV7-9 and TRBJ1-1, is DTGVSQNPRHKITKRGQNVTFRCDPISEHNRLYWYRQTLGQGPEFLTYFQNEAQLEKSRLLSDRFSAERPKGSFSTLEIQRTEQGDSAMYLCASRLQSRSEGGTEAFFGQGTRLTVV.

This clone came up a few times. The rearrangement uses TRBV5-1 and TRBJ1-4; perhaps TRBD1 as D (5 bases). This CDR3 spans 14 amino acids. Germline lookup yields CDR1 SGHRS and CDR2 YFSETQ. V was cut by 1 base and J by 6 bases, with 10 bases left in between. Here the CDR3 DNA reads TGCGCCAGCAGCTTGTGGGGGTATGATGAAAAACTGTTTTTT. The encoded protein is CASSLWGYDEKLFF.

The V gene is TRBV19, the J gene TRBJ2-1, with 8 bases lining up with TRBD1. The ends lost 3 bases at V and 4 bases at J; junction bases unmatched: 8. Germline CDR1 LNHDA, CDR2 SQIVND (reference sequence). The CDR3 spans 16 residues. The CDR3 bases are TGTGCCAGTAGTATCCGCGGACAGGGCTTATACAATGAGCAGTTCTTC. Translating it yields CASSIRGQGLYNEQFF.

The chain has TRBV29-1 and TRBJ1-5, with D unresolved. This CDR3 contains 14 residues. V lost 5 bases and J 2 bases, leaving 13 bases between the germline ends. The V gene's germline CDR1 is SQVTM and CDR2 ANQGSEA. CDR3: CSVRSGHGNQPQHF. The CDR3 nucleotides read TGCAGCGTTCGATCCGGTCACGGCAATCAGCCCCAGCATTTT. Based on the CDR3 plus reference TRBV29-1 and TRBJ1-5, the full variable domain is SAVISQKPSRDICQRGTSLTIQCQVDSQVTMMFWYRQQPGQSLTLIATANQGSEATYESGFVIDKFPISRPNLTFSTLTVSNMSPEDSSIYLCSVRSGHGNQPQHFGDGTRLSIL.